This record concerns one T cell receptor (beta chain) sequence. What it recognizes is unknown. These data belong to a study of shared clonotypes between healthy human individuals. Study-wide points: The small donor group covered limited genetic and exposure diversity.

Using about 0.2 ug DNA, tens of thousands of T cell genomes, the sorted-subset replicate PCRs were run. Measured with immunoSEQ multiplex PCR; TCRdb has only the in-frame clones, and not every one. The sample has 950,000 to 1,300,000 clones, around four fifths seen once. The germline V gene has CDR1 SEHNR and CDR2 FQNEAQ (reference sequence). The CDR3 is 18 amino acids. The junction had 14 bases not matched to a gene; V was cut back by 4 bases and J by 3 bases. The sequencing input was memory CD4+ T cells sorted from blood. Subset indicated: CD45RA-negative fraction. The sequence came from a man between 18 and 29 years old in good health. The chain is built from TRBV7-9 and TRBJ2-7; the match to TRBD1 covers 11 bases. CDR3 sequence (DNA): TGTGCCAGCAGCTCTATCCGAAGACCGGGACAGGGGGTCTACGAGCAGTACTTC. It is translated as CASSSIRRPGQGVYEQYF.